This passage covers 10 T cell receptor beta chains from one sample sequenced in a study of cytomegalovirus exposure and HLA in healthy donors. Profiling relied on immunoSEQ multiplex PCR, and the TCRdb table lists in-frame clones only, not all of them. The table includes 70,000 to 80,000 clones, 85% to 95% detected once. The source material was PBMCs. The receptors were gathered from a woman aged 18-35 years in good health and CMV-seropositive.

The V and J genes are TRBV7-9 and TRBJ2-5, with D perhaps TRBD2 (5 bases). The ends were cut back, 4 bases at V and 5 bases at J, with 8 bases in the middle. CDR1 and CDR2 from the germline V gene are SEHNR and FQNEAQ (reference sequence). This CDR3 has 12 residues. The CDR3 reads CASSSPGETQYF. The CDR3 DNA sequence: TGTGCCAGCAGCTCGCCGGGGGAGACCCAGTACTTC.

V gene TRBV28 combines with J gene TRBJ1-5, with D uncertain. CDR1 and CDR2 (germline): MDHEN, SYDVKM. The V end was cut by 5 bases, the J end by 9 bases, with 11 bases between. CDR3 size: 12 residues. The CDR3, as DNA: TGTGCCAGCAGTCTTCCTCGGGGGCCCCAGCATTTT. This sequence encodes CASSLPRGPQHF.

This clone was counted a single time. J is TRBJ1-2 and V is TRBV5-1; 8 nucleotides line up with TRBD1. J lost 4 bases, V lost 3 bases, and 5 bases had no gene match. The CDR3 sequence is 14 residues long. Germline values: CDR1 SGHRS, CDR2 YFSETQ. CDR3 amino acids: CASSSETGVYGYTF. DNA for the CDR3: TGCGCCAGCAGCTCCGAGACAGGGGTCTATGGCTACACCTTC. The full variable domain, completed using reference TRBV5-1 and TRBJ1-2, is KAGVTQTPRYLIKTRGQQVTLSCSPISGHRSVSWYQQTPGQGLQFLFEYFSETQRNKGNFPGRFSGRQFSNSRSEMNVSTLELGDSALYLCASSSETGVYGYTFGSGTRLTVV.

The chain couples TRBV7-6 to TRBJ2-1; the D gene is possibly TRBD2 (5 bases). Germline CDR1 and CDR2: SGHVS and FNYEAQ. V lost 4 bases and J lost 5, with 12 bases in between. The CDR3 consists of 14 residues. Here the CDR3 reads CASSSPGINNEQFF. CDR3 in DNA: TGTGCCAGCAGCTCTCCCGGGATCAACAATGAGCAGTTCTTC. The full variable domain, in which reference TRBV7-6 and TRBJ2-1 provide the parts outside the CDR3, is GAGVSQSPRYKVTKRGQDVALRCDPISGHVSLYWYRQALGQGPEFLTYFNYEAQQDKSGLPNDRFSAERPEGSISTLTIQRTEQRDSAMYRCASSSPGINNEQFFGPGTRLTVL.

This clone was observed a single time. The chain recombines TRBV6-1 with TRBJ2-5; 10 nucleotides agree with TRBD2. V was clipped by 6 bases and J by 5 bases; unmatched bases: 9. Germline assignment: CDR1 MNHNS and CDR2 SASEGT. The CDR3 is 15 amino acids. The CDR3 region is CASSHSAGGPETQYF. The DNA of the CDR3 is TGTGCCAGCAGCCACTCAGCGGGGGGGCCGGAGACCCAGTACTTC.

V usage is TRBV18 and J usage is TRBJ2-1, with TRBD1 as a possible D gene (5 bases). The CDR3 covers 13 residues. V was pared by 2 bases and J by 4 bases, with 6 bases between. Germline V gene sequence: CDR1 KGHSH, CDR2 LQKENI. In DNA, the CDR3 is TGTGCCAGCTCACCAGACAGTTACAATGAGCAGTTCTTC. This translates into CASSPDSYNEQFF.

The chain uses TRBV6-6 and TRBJ2-7, with 10 bases identical to TRBD2. Germline CDR1 MNHNY, CDR2 SVGAGI (reference sequence). The CDR3 covers 15 residues. V shed 4 bases, J shed 4 bases, and the junction held 7 bases outside the gene matches. The DNA for the CDR3 is TGTGCCAGCAGTTCGGATAGCGGGAGGAGTTACGAGCAGTACTTC. As protein: CASSSDSGRSYEQYF.

V is TRBV4-3 and J is TRBJ2-1; TRBD2 might be the D (7 bases). The CDR3 has 14 residues. In germline, CDR1 is LGHNA, CDR2 YSLEER. The V gene lost 0 bases and the J gene lost 9 bases, with 12 bases spanning the gap. The CDR3 DNA reads TGCGCCAGCAGCCAAGATAGGGGGAGGGGTGAGCAGTTCTTC. Its protein is CASSQDRGRGEQFF.

The chain is built from TRBV2 and TRBJ1-5; 7 bases line up with TRBD1. Germline-derived CDR1 and CDR2 are SNHLY and FYNNEI. V was clipped by 4 bases and J by 6 bases; unmatched bases: 3. The CDR3 covers 13 residues. For the CDR3, the DNA is TGTGCCAGCAGTGGACAGGGAGGTCAGCCCCAGCATTTT. It codes for CASSGQGGQPQHF.

For the CDR3, the DNA is TGTGCCAGCAGCTTGTCCGCGGGGGCTTCCTACGAGCAGTACTTC. Translating gives CASSLSAGASYEQYF. This chain uses TRBV5-5 with TRBJ2-7; tentative D call: TRBD2 (7 bases). CDR3 size: 15 residues. Deletions cut 1 base from V and 1 base from J, with 12 bases between. The germline gives CDR1 SGHKS, CDR2 YYEKEE (reference sequence).